This passage covers 20 T cell receptor beta chains from one sample sequenced in a study of CD8+ T cells in alopecia areata. Noted treatment: oral pan-JAK inhibitor, 5-10 mg twice daily. After isolation, RNA underwent reverse transcription to generate cDNA as the sequencing template. TCRdb's copy holds only in-frame clones and misses some; the assay was immunoSEQ multiplex PCR. Among about 270,000 clones listed, roughly 63% were seen once. Material: CD4+ T cells sorted from blood, obtained at roughly week 52, from a patient treated with tofacitinib. These receptors originate from a human donor with alopecia areata.

This chain links TRBV20-1 with TRBJ2-1, with 7 bases that match TRBD1. The CDR3 has 11 residues. V trimming: 6 bases; J trimming: 12 bases; junction bases outside the gene matches: 8. Per germline, CDR1 DFQATT and CDR2 SNEGSKA (reference sequence). The CDR3 coding sequence is TGCAGTGCCGAGAAGGGGGCCGGGCAGTTCTTC. Protein product: CSAEKGAGQFF.

This clone was seen a few times. The V call is TRBV4-1, the J call TRBJ2-5; 11 bases fit TRBD2. The V gene's germline CDR1 is MGHRA and CDR2 YSYEKL. Trimming took 1 base from V and 5 from J; bases not matched to a gene: 6. CDR3 length: 16 amino acids. For the CDR3, the DNA is TGCGCCAGCAGCCAAGGGGTAGCGGGGGGGCCGGAGACCCAGTACTTC. As protein: CASSQGVAGGPETQYF.

The V and J genes are TRBV5-1 and TRBJ2-1, with 11 bases lining up with TRBD1. The germline CDR1 and CDR2 sequences are SGHRS and YFSETQ. The CDR3 consists of 14 residues. The J segment lost 0 bases and the V segment lost 8 bases, leaving 1 base of the junction unmatched. In DNA form, the CDR3 reads TGCGCCAGTGGGACAGGGGGCTCCTACAATGAGCAGTTCTTC. Residues: CASGTGGSYNEQFF.

V and J are TRBV27 and TRBJ1-4, with 7 nucleotides matching TRBD1. The CDR3 loop spans 14 amino acids. The germline CDR1 and CDR2 sequences are MNHEY and SMNVEV (reference sequence). The junction had 8 bases not matched to a gene; V was cut back by 6 bases and J by 7 bases. DNA for the CDR3: TGTGCCAGCAGACTACAGGGGTCAGGTGAAAAACTGTTTTTT. It encodes CASRLQGSGEKLFF.

The chain uses TRBV29-1 and TRBJ2-1, with 8 bases that match TRBD1. Losses at the gene ends were 5 bases for V and 7 bases for J; bases not matched to a gene: 4. CDR1 is SQVTM and CDR2 is ANQGSEA in the germline V gene. This CDR3 comprises 12 residues. Written as DNA, the CDR3 is TGCAGCGTTCGACAGGGGTGGAATGAGCAGTTCTTC. Amino acid sequence: CSVRQGWNEQFF.

The chain couples TRBV6-1 to TRBJ1-2, with D possibly being TRBD1 (6 bases). CDR1 is MNHNS, CDR2 SASEGT, per germline. The CDR3 is 13 amino acids. The V end was cut by 6 bases, the J end by 4 bases, with 12 bases between. The DNA of the CDR3 is TGTGCCAGCAGGAGACAGGAGTCCTATGGCTACACCTTC. Translating it yields CASRRQESYGYTF.

Only a few counts were recorded for this clone. This chain links TRBV11-1 with TRBJ2-6; D is unclear. Germline V gene sequence: CDR1 SGHAT, CDR2 FQDESV (reference sequence). Trimming cost V 3 bases and J 0 bases, with 6 bases left between them. This CDR3 region has 15 residues. The DNA of the CDR3 is TGTGCCAGCAGCTTCTTGGGCTCTGGGGCCAACGTCCTGACTTTC. Translation: CASSFLGSGANVLTF.

The rearrangement links TRBV18 to TRBJ2-7; no clear D gene. This CDR3 comprises 14 residues. From germline, CDR1 is KGHSH and CDR2 LQKENI. V was shortened by 1 base and J by 7 bases, with 14 bases between the two germline ends. This CDR3 is CASSPREGVGEQYF. The CDR3 DNA follows: TGTGCCAGCTCACCACGAGAAGGCGTGGGGGAGCAGTACTTC.

A few counts support this clone. The chain joins TRBV7-8 to TRBJ2-5; a weak D match, TRBD1 (6 bases). Germline V gene data show CDR1 as SGHVS and CDR2 as FQNEAQ. The CDR3 loop spans 15 amino acids. The V end was cut by 8 bases, the J end by 4 bases, with 20 bases between. The DNA for the CDR3 is TGTGCCAGCCTCCAAGGGGGTAGGATGGGAGAGACCCAGTACTTC. Residues: CASLQGGRMGETQYF.

The chain has TRBV2 and TRBJ2-7, with 12 bases aligning to TRBD1. Unmatched junction bases numbered 6, after V lost 5 bases and J lost 7 bases. Germline-derived CDR1 and CDR2 are SNHLY and FYNNEI. The CDR3 loop spans 14 amino acids. The CDR3 coding sequence is TGTGCCAGCAGTCCGGGACAGGGGGCGGAAGAGCAGTACTTC. Translation: CASSPGQGAEEQYF.

This clone came up a few times. The V and J genes are TRBV2 and TRBJ2-1; D remains ambiguous. Germline CDR1 reads SNHLY; CDR2 reads FYNNEI. Trimming shortened V by 3 bases and J by 10 bases, and 7 bases separated the two germline ends. The CDR3 has 11 amino acids. The CDR3 DNA follows: TGTGCCAGCAGTGAGGTTTTGGAGCAGTTCTTC. This sequence encodes CASSEVLEQFF.

Only one count was recorded for this clone. The chain employs TRBV9 and TRBJ1-5; tentatively, D is TRBD1 (5 bases). Per the germline V gene, CDR1 is SGDLS and CDR2 is YYNGEE. With 4 bases removed from V and 4 bases from J, the gap between germline ends came to 12 bases. The CDR3 spans 14 residues. The CDR3 spells CASSLSGGNQPQHF. DNA of the CDR3: TGTGCCAGCAGCCTCAGTGGGGGTAATCAGCCCCAGCATTTT. Filled out from reference TRBV9 and TRBJ1-5, the complete variable domain reads DSGVTQTPKHLITATGQRVTLRCSPRSGDLSVYWYQQSLDQGLQFLIQYYNGEERAKGNILERFSAQQFPDLHSELNLSSLELGDSALYFCASSLSGGNQPQHFGDGTRLSIL.

This clone turned up a few times. The chain combines TRBV4-1 with TRBJ2-7; D is unresolved. Germline V CDR1 and CDR2: MGHRA, YSYEKL. Trimming stripped 1 base from V and 4 bases from J, with 8 bases between. The CDR3 spans 13 residues. This CDR3 is CASSQVGIYEQYF. CDR3 DNA sequence: TGCGCCAGCAGCCAAGTTGGAATTTACGAGCAGTACTTC.

The chain employs TRBV25-1 and TRBJ1-5, with D possibly matching TRBD1 (5 bases). Trimming took 2 bases from V and 5 from J, leaving 16 bases between them. The CDR3 is 16 residues long. Per the germline V gene, CDR1 is MGHDK and CDR2 is SYGVNS. The CDR3 loop is CASSEPGLGRDQPQHF. DNA of the CDR3: TGTGCCAGCAGTGAACCAGGGCTCGGTCGCGATCAGCCCCAGCATTTT.

The table lists this clone with a count of one. The sample holds other DNA sequences that translate to the same CDR3. V usage is TRBV9 and J usage is TRBJ2-1; no clear D gene. Germline V gives CDR1 SGDLS, CDR2 YYNGEE. CDR3 length: 15 amino acids. V dropped 3 bases and J dropped 0 bases, with 10 bases sitting between them. CDR3 protein: CASSAGGSSYNEQFF. The DNA of the CDR3 is TGTGCCAGCAGCGCCGGCGGTAGCTCCTACAATGAGCAGTTCTTC.

The CDR3 DNA reads TGCAGCGTTGATATCGGGAGCAATCAGCCCCAGCATTTT. Translated, it gives CSVDIGSNQPQHF. The chain links TRBV29-1 to TRBJ1-5; D gene ambiguous. V was trimmed by 3 bases and J by 1 base, leaving 7 bases between them. CDR3 length equals 13 residues. Germline lookup yields CDR1 SQVTM and CDR2 ANQGSEA. The full variable domain, its missing parts supplied by reference TRBV29-1 and TRBJ1-5, is SAVISQKPSRDICQRGTSLTIQCQVDSQVTMMFWYRQQPGQSLTLIATANQGSEATYESGFVIDKFPISRPNLTFSTLTVSNMSPEDSSIYLCSVDIGSNQPQHFGDGTRLSIL.

This chain connects TRBV4-2 to TRBJ2-7, with D perhaps TRBD2 (5 bases). This CDR3 has 15 amino acids. Trimming stripped 4 bases from V and 3 bases from J, with 16 bases between. The germline gives CDR1 LGHNA, CDR2 YNFKEQ. CDR3 in amino acids: CASSRGRAVDYEQYF. For the CDR3, the DNA is TGTGCCAGCAGCCGAGGGCGGGCAGTTGACTACGAGCAGTACTTC.

This chain joins TRBV15 and TRBJ2-7; no reliable D call. Per germline, CDR1 LNHNV and CDR2 YYDKDF (reference sequence). V lost 4 bases and J lost 5, with 12 bases in between. The CDR3 is 13 residues long. CDR3 region: CATSTPLVHEQYF. The CDR3 DNA follows: TGTGCCACCAGCACCCCCTTAGTCCACGAGCAGTACTTC.

About this clone itself: A much larger clone differs by one base, so this may be a read error. V is TRBV5-4 and J is TRBJ2-3, with a tentative D call TRBD2 (6 bases). In germline, CDR1 is SGHNT, CDR2 YYREEE (reference sequence). V was trimmed by 3 bases and J by 1 base, leaving 6 bases between them. The CDR3 runs to 13 residues. CDR3 amino acids: CASSWGGTDTQYF. The CDR3 bases are TGTGCCAGCAGCTGGGGGGGCACAGATACGCAGTATTTT.

The chain joins TRBV29-1 to TRBJ2-2; D gene uncertain. CDR1 and CDR2 from the germline V gene are SQVTM and ANQGSEA. Trimming took 4 bases from V and 5 from J, leaving 11 bases between them. There are 13 residues in the CDR3. The CDR3 DNA reads as TGCAGCGTTGGAGCACGAGCTACCGGGGAGCTGTTTTTT. It codes for CSVGARATGELFF.